This TCR beta chain appears in the sequencing data of a study of cytomegalovirus exposure and HLA in healthy donors. Study-wide results and caveats: Per a later analysis, HLA-associated TCR beta chains showed more clonal expansion than other, equally common TCR beta chains.

Concerning this clone: The antigen remains undetermined.

The PCR employed 60 Vbeta primers together with 13 Jbeta primers. Study processing details: Later, about 80 million unique TCR beta chains were counted in an analysis, and about 10 million of them were shared. Assay used: immunoSEQ multiplex PCR; TCRdb lists only in-frame clones, some missing. D and trimming were read from the DNA, whereas the V and J calls and clone size are those reported in that table. The data contain over 200,000 clones, 55% to 75% of them singletons. The CDR3 is 15 residues long. V lost 5 bases, J lost 1 base, and 14 bases lay in between. Germline assignment: CDR1 SEHNR and CDR2 FQNEAQ (reference sequence).

The TCR originated in a man aged 35-49 years in good health and CMV-seropositive. The sample comprised PBMCs. The V gene is TRBV7-9, the J gene TRBJ1-1; a weak D match, TRBD1 (6 bases). Written as DNA, the CDR3 is TGTGCCAGCAGCATCACCTCGGACAGGAACACTGAAGCTTTCTTT. It codes for CASSITSDRNTEAFF.